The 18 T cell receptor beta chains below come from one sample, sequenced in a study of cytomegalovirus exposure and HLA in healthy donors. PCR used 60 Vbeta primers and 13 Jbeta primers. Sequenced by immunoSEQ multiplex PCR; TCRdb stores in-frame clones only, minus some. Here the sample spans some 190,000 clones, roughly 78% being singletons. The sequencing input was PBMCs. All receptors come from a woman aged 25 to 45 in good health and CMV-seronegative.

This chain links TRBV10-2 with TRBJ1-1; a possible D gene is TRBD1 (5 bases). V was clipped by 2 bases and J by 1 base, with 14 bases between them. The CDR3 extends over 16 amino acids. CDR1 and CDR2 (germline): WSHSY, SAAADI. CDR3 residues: CASSETGGSWNTEAFF. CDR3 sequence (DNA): TGCGCCAGCAGTGAGACGGGGGGATCGTGGAACACTGAAGCTTTCTTT.

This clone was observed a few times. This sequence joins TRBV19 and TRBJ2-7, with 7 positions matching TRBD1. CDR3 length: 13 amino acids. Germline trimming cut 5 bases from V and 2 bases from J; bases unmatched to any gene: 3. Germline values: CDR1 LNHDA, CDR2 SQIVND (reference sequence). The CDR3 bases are TGTGCCAGTAGTTATGGACAGGCCTACGAGCAGTACTTC. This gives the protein CASSYGQAYEQYF.

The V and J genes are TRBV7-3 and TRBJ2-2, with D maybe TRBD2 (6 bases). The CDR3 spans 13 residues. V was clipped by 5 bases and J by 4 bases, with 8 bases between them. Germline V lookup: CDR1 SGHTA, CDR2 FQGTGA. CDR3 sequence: CASSRLVTGELFF. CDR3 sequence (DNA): TGTGCCAGCAGCCGACTAGTCACCGGGGAGCTGTTTTTT.

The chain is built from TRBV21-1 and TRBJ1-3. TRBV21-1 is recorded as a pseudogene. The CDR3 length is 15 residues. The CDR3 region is CASSNSTPSGNTIYF. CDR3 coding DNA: TGTGCCAGCAGCAATTCGACTCCCAGCGGAAACACCATATATTTT.

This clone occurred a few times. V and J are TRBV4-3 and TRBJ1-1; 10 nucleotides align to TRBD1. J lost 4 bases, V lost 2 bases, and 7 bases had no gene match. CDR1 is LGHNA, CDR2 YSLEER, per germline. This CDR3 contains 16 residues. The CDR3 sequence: CASSQRTGTGATEAFF. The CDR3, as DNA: TGCGCCAGCAGCCAACGTACCGGGACAGGGGCCACTGAAGCTTTCTTT.

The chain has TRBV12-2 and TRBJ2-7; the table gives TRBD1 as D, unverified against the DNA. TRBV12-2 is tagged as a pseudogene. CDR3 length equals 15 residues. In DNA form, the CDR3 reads TGTGCAAGTCGCTTAGCGCGGCAGGGTGGCTACGAGCAGTACTTC. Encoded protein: CASRLARQGGYEQYF.

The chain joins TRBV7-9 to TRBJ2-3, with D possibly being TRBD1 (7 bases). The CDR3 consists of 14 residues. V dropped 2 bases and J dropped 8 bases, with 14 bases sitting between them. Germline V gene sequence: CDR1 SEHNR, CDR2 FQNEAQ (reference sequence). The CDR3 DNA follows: TGTGCCAGCAGCTTACGCAGGGGGGAAGGTACGCAGTATTTT. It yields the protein CASSLRRGEGTQYF.

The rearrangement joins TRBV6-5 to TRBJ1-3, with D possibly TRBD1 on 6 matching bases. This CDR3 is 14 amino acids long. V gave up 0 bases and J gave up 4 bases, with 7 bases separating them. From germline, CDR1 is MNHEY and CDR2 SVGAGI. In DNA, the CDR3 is TGTGCCAGCAGTTACTCCCAGGGGGGAAACACCATATATTTT. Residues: CASSYSQGGNTIYF.

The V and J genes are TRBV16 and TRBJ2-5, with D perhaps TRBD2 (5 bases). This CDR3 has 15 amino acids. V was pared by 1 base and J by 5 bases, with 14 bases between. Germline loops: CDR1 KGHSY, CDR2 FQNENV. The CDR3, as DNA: TGTGCCAGCAGCCAATTGAGCCGCCCGGGGGAGACCCAGTACTTC. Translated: CASSQLSRPGETQYF.

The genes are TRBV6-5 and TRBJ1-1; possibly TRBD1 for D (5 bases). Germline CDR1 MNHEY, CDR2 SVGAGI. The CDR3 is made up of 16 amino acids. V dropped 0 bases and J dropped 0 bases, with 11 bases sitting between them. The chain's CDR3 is CASSYSGRRLNTEAFF. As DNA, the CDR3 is TGTGCCAGCAGTTACTCGGGGCGCAGGTTGAACACTGAAGCTTTCTTT.

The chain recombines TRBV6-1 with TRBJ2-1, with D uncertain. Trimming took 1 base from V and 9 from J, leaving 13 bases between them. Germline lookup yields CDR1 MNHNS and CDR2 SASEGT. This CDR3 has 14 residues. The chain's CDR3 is CASSEELGTTEQFF. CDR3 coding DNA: TGTGCCAGCAGTGAAGAGCTAGGTACCACTGAGCAGTTCTTC.

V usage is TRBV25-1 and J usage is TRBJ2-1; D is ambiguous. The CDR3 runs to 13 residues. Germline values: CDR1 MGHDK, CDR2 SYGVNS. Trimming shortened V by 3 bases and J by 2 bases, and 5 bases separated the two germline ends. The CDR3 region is CASSESPYNEQFF. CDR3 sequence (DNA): TGTGCCAGCAGTGAGAGCCCCTACAATGAGCAGTTCTTC.

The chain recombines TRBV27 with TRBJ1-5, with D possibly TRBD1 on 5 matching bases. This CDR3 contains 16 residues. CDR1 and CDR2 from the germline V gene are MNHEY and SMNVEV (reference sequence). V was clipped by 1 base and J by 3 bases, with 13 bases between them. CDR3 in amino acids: CASSLWSAGPNQPQHF. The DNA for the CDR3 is TGTGCCAGCAGTTTATGGTCGGCAGGGCCCAATCAGCCCCAGCATTTT.

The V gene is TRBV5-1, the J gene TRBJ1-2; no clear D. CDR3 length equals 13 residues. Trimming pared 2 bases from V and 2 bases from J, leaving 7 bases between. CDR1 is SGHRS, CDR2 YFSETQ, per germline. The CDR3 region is CASSLQTNYGYTF. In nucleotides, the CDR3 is TGCGCCAGCAGCTTACAGACAAACTATGGCTACACCTTC.

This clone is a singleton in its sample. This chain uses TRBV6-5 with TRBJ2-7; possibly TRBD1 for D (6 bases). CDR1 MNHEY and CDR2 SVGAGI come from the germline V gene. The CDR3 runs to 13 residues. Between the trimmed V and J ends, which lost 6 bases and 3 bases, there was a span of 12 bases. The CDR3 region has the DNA TGTGCCAGCAGCGACAGGATATACTACGAGCAGTACTTC. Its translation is CASSDRIYYEQYF.

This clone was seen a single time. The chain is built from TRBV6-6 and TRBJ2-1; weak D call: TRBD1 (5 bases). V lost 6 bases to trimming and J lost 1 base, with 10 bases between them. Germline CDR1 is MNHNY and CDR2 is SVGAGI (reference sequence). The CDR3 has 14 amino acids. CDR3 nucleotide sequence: TGTGCCAGCAGATGGACAAATTCCTACAATGAGCAGTTCTTC. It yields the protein CASRWTNSYNEQFF.

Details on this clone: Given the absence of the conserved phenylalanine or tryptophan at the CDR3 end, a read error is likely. The CDR3 nucleotides read TGTGCCAGCAGTCGCCTCGAACAGGTATCCTATGGCTACACCCTC. It translates to CASSRLEQVSYGYTL. This chain links TRBV2 with TRBJ1-2; TRBD1 might be the D (5 bases). V was shortened by 5 bases and J by 4 bases, with 17 bases between the two germline ends. CDR1 and CDR2 (germline): SNHLY, FYNNEI. CDR3 length equals 15 residues.

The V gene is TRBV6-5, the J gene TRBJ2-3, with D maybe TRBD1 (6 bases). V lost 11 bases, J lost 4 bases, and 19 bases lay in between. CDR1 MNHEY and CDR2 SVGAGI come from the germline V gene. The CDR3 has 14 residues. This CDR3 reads CAVRKDSLADTQYF. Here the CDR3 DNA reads TGTGCCGTACGGAAGGACAGCTTGGCAGATACGCAGTATTTT.